This TCR beta chain was sequenced in a study of blood T cell repertoires in COVID-19 (dated by TCRdb to 2020 to 2022). General notes on the study: Samples from collaborators originated in the United States, Italy and Spain and spanned both the acute and convalescent phases of COVID-19. The prospective study material was composed of cDNA or gDNA derived from T cells, B-cell-depleted T cells, or PBMCs. Subjects who had been exposed to COVID-19, were actively infected with it, or had recovered from it provided the deeply sampled blood TCRbeta repertoires that made up the dataset. A freely available public database, intended as a resource for researchers studying the immune response to SARS-CoV-2, is where the repertoires were released. Samples came from the ongoing ImmuneRACE study (first 160 participants) plus 1,254 subjects from 6 global collaborators. The sample metadata nearly always contained a de-identified subject ID, COVID-19 status, age in years and sex. Where HLA class I and class II types were available, the types were taken from metadata supplied by the sample provider, not from assay-based typing.

As to this clone: Its cognate antigen has yet to be identified. Nothing much larger sits one base from this clone, and base qualities are not available.

CDR1 and CDR2 were assigned from the germline V gene as MDHEN and SYDVKM. Unmatched junction bases come to 12, with V trimmed by 6 bases and J by 1 base. Inclusive of the bounding cysteine and phenylalanine, the CDR3 is 19 residues long. The DNA shown is the 57-base CDR3, in frame from base 1. TCRbeta CDR3 regions were amplified from genomic DNA by means of the immunoSEQ Assay, a bias-controlled multiplex PCR. Per the original workflow: Within the assay, amplification of reference gene primers was used to estimate how many nucleated cells each sample contained. To quantify the absolute abundance of each unique TCRbeta CDR3 rearrangement, sequence reads were collapsed and filtered. For each sample, productive Simpson clonality was calculated as the square root of Simpson's diversity index over productive rearrangements. TCRdb limited this immuneACCESS table to in-frame rearrangements with V and J called. A share of clones is missing; checked studies link under half to unresolved V genes, and the rest is unexplained. Clonal size and the V and J genes are those of that table, whereas D and trimming came from the DNA. The sample has some 490,000 clones on record, approximately 85% of them singletons. The top ten clonotypes cover roughly 3.1% of the sample.

General findings and caveats noted by the study authors: Clinical and demographic metadata were provided uncurated, with the amount varying by source and participant.

Each collaborating institution followed its own protocols to collect whole blood in K2EDTA tubes. Collaborator samples were shipped for TCRbeta analysis as frozen whole blood, isolated PBMCs, or DNA extracted from either sample type. Rearrangement joined TRBV28 to TRBJ2-5, and 15 junction bases match TRBD2. This receptor was obtained from a human donor in a cohort sampled during active COVID-19. The source material was peripheral blood. The CDR3 sequence is CASRDRTSGRAVLQETQYF. The DNA sequence follows: TGTGCCAGCAGGGACAGGACTAGCGGGAGGGCCGTACTCCAAGAGACCCAGTACTTC.